This T cell receptor beta chain was documented in a study of blood T cell repertoires in COVID-19. CDR1 and CDR2 from the germline V gene are LNHDA and SQIVND (reference sequence). This CDR3 region has 13 residues. Trimming took off 7 bases at V and 1 base at J, with 10 bases between the two ends. The Seattle patients joined while their infection was active and were tracked longitudinally afterward. Profiled with immunoSEQ multiplex PCR; TCRdb holds only in-frame clones, not every one. The sample includes some 64,000 clones, around 70% of them seen just once. The chain employs TRBV19 and TRBJ1-1; D perhaps matches TRBD1 (5 bases). The clonotype comes from a woman aged 70-85 years with COVID-19, enrolled during active disease. The sequencing input was peripheral blood. CDR3: CASTPTENTEAFF. CDR3 sequence (DNA): TGTGCCAGTACCCCGACAGAGAACACTGAAGCTTTCTTT.